The next 14 T cell receptor beta chains were all read from a single sample in a study of siplizumab effects on memory and regulatory T cells (dated by TCRdb to the late 2010s). Libraries were constructed by the immunoSEQ multiplex PCR assay. TCRdb re-hosts the immuneACCESS table, in-frame sequences only. Its copies lack some clones; in the studies checked, an unresolved V gene accounts for under half of them, and the cause for the rest is not known. The sample table holds more than 75,000 clones, of which 93% were seen once. The biggest ten clones account for 5% to 7% of the sample. The specimen was CD8+ T cells sorted from blood. These receptors were obtained from a human donor in good health.

As concerns this clone: The identical CDR3 is also encoded by other nucleotide sequences in the sample. The rearrangement links TRBV5-1 to TRBJ2-7; D possibly corresponds to TRBD1 (6 bases). The V gene's germline CDR1 is SGHRS and CDR2 YFSETQ. V shed 0 bases and J shed 4 bases, with 8 bases lying between them. CDR3 length equals 13 residues. The CDR3 region is CASSLEGGYEQYF. The CDR3, as DNA: TGCGCCAGCAGCTTGGAAGGGGGATACGAGCAGTACTTC.

V usage is TRBV6-6 and J usage is TRBJ1-2; 8 nucleotides align to TRBD1. The CDR3 spans 14 residues. With 11 bases clipped from V and 4 bases from J, the junction kept 12 bases outside the gene matches. Germline V gene sequence: CDR1 MNHNY, CDR2 SVGAGI (reference sequence). CDR3 nucleotide sequence: TGTGCCGCCCAGTTAGTTGGGACAGGCTATGGCTACACCTTC. Translating gives CAAQLVGTGYGYTF.

This chain uses TRBV13 with TRBJ1-1; D may be TRBD1 (5 bases). The CDR3 is 14 amino acids. Germline CDR1 reads PRHDT; CDR2 reads FYEKMQ (reference sequence). V lost 3 bases to trimming and J lost 4 bases, with 12 bases between them. The CDR3 sequence is CASSLGVGVTEAFF. The CDR3 coding sequence is TGTGCCAGCAGCTTGGGTGTGGGGGTCACTGAAGCTTTCTTT.

This chain links TRBV27 with TRBJ1-1; 9 bases are a match to TRBD1. CDR3 length equals 14 residues. CDR1 and CDR2 from the germline V gene are MNHEY and SMNVEV (reference sequence). After removal of 3 bases from V and 4 bases from J, the junction contained 3 bases not matched to a gene. CDR3 protein: CASSFSTGGTEAFF. CDR3 bases: TGTGCCAGCAGTTTTTCGACAGGGGGCACTGAAGCTTTCTTT.

The chain employs TRBV4-1 and TRBJ2-7; D unclear. Germline V lookup: CDR1 MGHRA, CDR2 YSYEKL. The V gene lost 0 bases and the J gene lost 5 bases, with 8 bases spanning the gap. The CDR3 spans 13 residues. CDR3 sequence: CASSQDRLDEQYF. Written as DNA, the CDR3 is TGCGCCAGCAGCCAAGATCGGTTGGACGAGCAGTACTTC.

The chain has TRBV4-3 and TRBJ2-1; 9 bases are shared with TRBD2. V was clipped by 0 bases and J by 9 bases; unmatched bases: 0. CDR3 size: 13 residues. Germline CDR1 and CDR2: LGHNA and YSLEER. The CDR3 region is CASSQDSGSEQFF. The CDR3, as DNA: TGCGCCAGCAGCCAAGATAGCGGGAGTGAGCAGTTCTTC.

The chain is built from TRBV6-5 and TRBJ1-4; unclear D gene. The germline CDR1 and CDR2 sequences are MNHEY and SVGAGI. The ends were cut back, 8 bases at V and 3 bases at J, with 16 bases in the middle. This CDR3 has 15 amino acids. The CDR3 loop reads CASCKTGSANEKLFF. The CDR3 nucleotides read TGTGCCAGCTGTAAGACCGGGTCGGCTAATGAAAAACTGTTTTTT.

The V and J genes are TRBV30 and TRBJ2-7; no clear D. The V gene lost 7 bases and the J gene lost 2 bases, with 12 bases spanning the gap. The CDR3 runs 12 residues. Per the germline V gene, CDR1 is GTSNPN and CDR2 is SVGIG (reference sequence). In DNA form, the CDR3 reads TGTGCCTCTATTTGGGGTCCCTACGAGCAGTACTTC. As protein: CASIWGPYEQYF.

The V and J genes are TRBV6-5 and TRBJ2-1, with D possibly TRBD2 on 6 matching bases. The CDR3 spans 11 residues. Between the trimmed V and J ends, which lost 5 bases and 8 bases, there was a span of 7 bases. Germline V lookup: CDR1 MNHEY, CDR2 SVGAGI. The CDR3 DNA is TGTGCCAGCAGTACTAGCTATGAGCAGTTCTTC. Amino acids: CASSTSYEQFF.

CDR3 bases: TGCGCCAGCAGTGCGACAGGGGGGAACACTGAAGCTTTCTTT. It translates to CASSATGGNTEAFF. V is TRBV10-2 and J is TRBJ1-1, with 9 bases that match TRBD1. Germline CDR1 WSHSY, CDR2 SAAADI. V lost 4 bases to trimming and J lost 1 base; unmatched junction nucleotides: 1. The CDR3 consists of 14 residues.

The chain combines TRBV5-4 with TRBJ2-7; D remains ambiguous. Germline V gene sequence: CDR1 SGHNT, CDR2 YYREEE (reference sequence). The CDR3 is 12 residues long. The germline V and J ends were trimmed by 4 bases and 5 bases, with 10 bases remaining between them. The CDR3 protein is CASSGPSDEQYF. DNA of the CDR3: TGTGCCAGCAGCGGACCAAGTGACGAGCAGTACTTC.

The rearrangement uses TRBV4-1 and TRBJ1-4; 11 bases agree with TRBD1. There are 14 residues in the CDR3. J was trimmed by 8 bases and V by 5 bases; bases with no gene match: 4. Germline V CDR1 and CDR2: MGHRA, YSYEKL. The CDR3 loop reads CASSSDRGLEKLFF. Here the CDR3 DNA reads TGCGCCAGCAGCTCGGACAGGGGGCTGGAAAAACTGTTTTTT.

This chain connects TRBV13 to TRBJ1-5; weak D call: TRBD1 (5 bases). The germline V gene encodes CDR1 PRHDT and CDR2 FYEKMQ (reference sequence). Deletions cut 5 bases from V and 7 bases from J, with 9 bases between. This CDR3 spans 12 amino acids. The chain's CDR3 is CASSPGDQPQHF. CDR3 nucleotide sequence: TGTGCCAGCAGCCCCGGGGACCAGCCCCAGCATTTT.

This chain links TRBV28 with TRBJ2-3; D is unresolved. V was shortened by 2 bases and J by 6 bases, with 3 bases between the two germline ends. Looked up from germline, CDR1 is MDHEN and CDR2 is SYDVKM. The CDR3 has 11 amino acids. The CDR3 reads CASSLDDTQYF. Here the CDR3 DNA reads TGTGCCAGCAGTTTAGATGATACGCAGTATTTT.